These 6 T cell receptor beta chains were all obtained from the same sample, sequenced in a study of cytomegalovirus exposure and HLA in healthy donors. Primers for the PCR totalled 60 Vbeta and 13 Jbeta. The method was immunoSEQ multiplex PCR; TCRdb's version includes in-frame clones alone and lacks a portion of them. The sample carries roughly 60,000 clones, 65% to 90% recorded once. The sample comprised PBMCs. The source is a man under 40 in good health and CMV-seronegative.

The chain has TRBV15 and TRBJ1-5; no firm D call. Deletions cut 1 base from V and 1 base from J, with 11 bases between. The germline V gene encodes CDR1 LNHNV and CDR2 YYDKDF (reference sequence). The CDR3 consists of 16 residues. CDR3 nucleotide sequence: TGTGCCACCAGCAGAGTTGGGCCAACAAGCAATCAGCCCCAGCATTTT. Translated, it gives CATSRVGPTSNQPQHF. Looking up the rest from reference TRBV15 and TRBJ1-5 gives the full variable domain: DAMVIQNPRYQVTQFGKPVTLSCSQTLNHNVMYWYQQKSSQAPKLLFHYYDKDFNNEADTPDNFQSRRPNTSFCFLDIRSPGLGDTAMYLCATSRVGPTSNQPQHFGDGTRLSIL.

The chain links TRBV29-1 to TRBJ1-2; D possibly corresponds to TRBD1 (5 bases). The V end lost 4 bases, the J end lost 1 base, and 13 bases lay between the germline ends. The CDR3 length is 14 residues. Germline CDR1 and CDR2: SQVTM and ANQGSEA. The CDR3 here is CSVVWTINNYGYTF. The CDR3 DNA follows: TGCAGCGTTGTCTGGACAATAAATAACTATGGCTACACCTTC.

This chain links TRBV4-3 with TRBJ2-3, with TRBD2 as a possible D gene (6 bases). Looked up from germline, CDR1 is LGHNA and CDR2 is YSLEER. The V end was cut by 0 bases, the J end by 4 bases, with 14 bases between. The CDR3 extends over 16 amino acids. In DNA form, the CDR3 reads TGCGCCAGCAGCCAAGATCTAGCGAGGGGCCCAGATACGCAGTATTTT. It yields the protein CASSQDLARGPDTQYF.

This clone was observed once. V and J are TRBV6-6 and TRBJ2-2; 7 positions agree with TRBD1. Per the germline V gene, CDR1 is MNHNY and CDR2 is SVGAGI (reference sequence). The junction had 8 bases not matched to a gene; V was cut back by 2 bases and J by 8 bases. The CDR3 extends over 15 amino acids. The CDR3 protein is CASSYTGTAVGELFF. The CDR3 region has the DNA TGTGCCAGCAGTTACACTGGGACAGCCGTAGGGGAGCTGTTTTTT.

V usage is TRBV5-4 and J usage is TRBJ1-2, with 8 bases aligning to TRBD1. V trimming: 0 bases; J trimming: 0 bases; junction bases outside the gene matches: 7. The V gene's germline CDR1 is SGHNT and CDR2 YYREEE (reference sequence). The CDR3 covers 17 residues. In nucleotides, the CDR3 is TGTGCCAGCAGCTTGGGACCGGGACAGGAGACTAACTATGGCTACACCTTC. This sequence encodes CASSLGPGQETNYGYTF.

The V and J genes are TRBV7-7 and TRBJ2-3, with 11 bases aligning to TRBD2. The J segment lost 3 bases and the V segment lost 6 bases, leaving 5 bases of the junction unmatched. Germline CDR1 is SSHAT and CDR2 is FNYEAQ (reference sequence). This CDR3 has 15 amino acids. The CDR3 here is CASSRTSGRTDTQYF. The CDR3 DNA follows: TGTGCCAGCAGTCGGACTAGCGGGCGGACAGATACGCAGTATTTT.